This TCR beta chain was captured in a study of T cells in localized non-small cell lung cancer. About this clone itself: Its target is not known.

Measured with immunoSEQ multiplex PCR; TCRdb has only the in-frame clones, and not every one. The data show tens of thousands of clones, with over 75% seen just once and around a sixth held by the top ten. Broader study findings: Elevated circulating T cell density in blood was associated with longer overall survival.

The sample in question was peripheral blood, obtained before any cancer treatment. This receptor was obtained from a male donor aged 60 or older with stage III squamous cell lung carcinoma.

Written as DNA, the CDR3 is TGTGCCAGCAGCTTAGACGGCGCGGGAAGGTACAATGAGCAGTTCTTC. It encodes CASSLDGAGRYNEQFF. This chain uses TRBV7-7 with TRBJ2-1; the D gene is possibly TRBD2 (6 bases). The CDR3 spans 16 residues. Germline assignment: CDR1 SSHAT and CDR2 FNYEAQ (reference sequence). The V gene lost 1 base and the J gene lost 4 bases, with 14 bases spanning the gap.